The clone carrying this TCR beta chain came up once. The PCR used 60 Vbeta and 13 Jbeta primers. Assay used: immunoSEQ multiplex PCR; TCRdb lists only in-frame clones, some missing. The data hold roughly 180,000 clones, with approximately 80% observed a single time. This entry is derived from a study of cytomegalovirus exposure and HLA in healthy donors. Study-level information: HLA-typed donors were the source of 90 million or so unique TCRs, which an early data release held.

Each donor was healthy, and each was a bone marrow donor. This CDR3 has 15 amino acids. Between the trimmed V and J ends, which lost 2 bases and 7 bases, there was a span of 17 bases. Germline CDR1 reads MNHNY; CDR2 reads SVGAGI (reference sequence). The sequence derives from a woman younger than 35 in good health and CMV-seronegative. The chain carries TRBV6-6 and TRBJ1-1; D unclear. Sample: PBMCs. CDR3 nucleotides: TGTGCCAGCAGTTACCCGACCGGTCGGGTTATTGAAGCTTTCTTT. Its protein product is CASSYPTGRVIEAFF.